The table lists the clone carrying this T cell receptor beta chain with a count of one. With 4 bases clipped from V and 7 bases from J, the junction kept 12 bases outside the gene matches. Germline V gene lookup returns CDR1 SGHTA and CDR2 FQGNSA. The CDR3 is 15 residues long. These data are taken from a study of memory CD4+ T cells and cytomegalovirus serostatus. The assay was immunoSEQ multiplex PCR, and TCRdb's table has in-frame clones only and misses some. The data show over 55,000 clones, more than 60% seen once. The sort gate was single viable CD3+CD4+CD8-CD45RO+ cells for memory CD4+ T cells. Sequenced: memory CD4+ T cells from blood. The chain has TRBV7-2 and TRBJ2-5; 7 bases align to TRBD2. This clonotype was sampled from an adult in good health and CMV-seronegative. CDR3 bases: TGTGCCAGCAGCTCCCCGACTAGCTCGAGGGGGACCCAGTACTTC. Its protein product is CASSSPTSSRGTQYF.